The sample holds a few counts of the clone carrying this T cell receptor beta chain. TCRdb processed the 5' RACE reads anew with MiXCR; each CDR3 protein has one entry. The profile shows about 52,000 distinct CDR3 sequences, around 7.7% of them singletons. The time point here: blood at routine non-recurrence follow-up after resection. Whole RNA, which was extracted from tumor, nontumor lung tissue or frozen PBMC, was sequenced without any cell sorting. The sample belongs to a study of spatial heterogeneity in lung cancer. V lost 3 bases, J lost 18 bases, and 12 bases lay in between. Germline loops: CDR1 MDHEN, CDR2 SYDVKM. The CDR3 is 11 amino acids.

The rearrangement joins TRBV28 to TRBJ1-6, with no clear D. The clonotype originates from a female donor with early-stage non-small cell lung cancer. The material was PBMCs, obtained at follow-up. CDR3 amino acids: CASSFRQVSHF. The CDR3 nucleotides are TGTGCCAGCAGTTTCAGGCAGGTTAGCCACTTT.